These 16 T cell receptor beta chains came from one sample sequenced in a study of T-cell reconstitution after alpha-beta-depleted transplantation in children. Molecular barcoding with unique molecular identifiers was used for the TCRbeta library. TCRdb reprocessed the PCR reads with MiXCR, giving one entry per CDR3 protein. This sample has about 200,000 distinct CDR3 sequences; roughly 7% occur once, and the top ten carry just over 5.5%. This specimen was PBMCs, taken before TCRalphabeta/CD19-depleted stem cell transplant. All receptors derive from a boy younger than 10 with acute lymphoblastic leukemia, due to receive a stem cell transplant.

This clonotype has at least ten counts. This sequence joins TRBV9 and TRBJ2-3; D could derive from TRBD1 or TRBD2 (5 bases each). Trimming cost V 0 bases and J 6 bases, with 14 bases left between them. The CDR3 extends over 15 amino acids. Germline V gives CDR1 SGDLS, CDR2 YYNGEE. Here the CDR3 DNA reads TGTGCCAGCAGCGTAGCGGGGCTGGTGAGGGATACGCAGTATTTT. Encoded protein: CASSVAGLVRDTQYF. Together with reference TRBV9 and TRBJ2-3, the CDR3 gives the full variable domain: DSGVTQTPKHLITATGQRVTLRCSPRSGDLSVYWYQQSLDQGLQFLIQYYNGEERAKGNILERFSAQQFPDLHSELNLSSLELGDSALYFCASSVAGLVRDTQYFGPGTRLTVL.

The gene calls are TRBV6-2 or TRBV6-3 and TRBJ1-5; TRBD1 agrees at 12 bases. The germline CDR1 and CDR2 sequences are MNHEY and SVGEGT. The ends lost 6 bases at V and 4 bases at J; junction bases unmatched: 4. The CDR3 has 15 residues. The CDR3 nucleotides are TGTGCCAGCAGAGGGACAGGGGGCGGGAATCAGCCCCAGCATTTT. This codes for CASRGTGGGNQPQHF.

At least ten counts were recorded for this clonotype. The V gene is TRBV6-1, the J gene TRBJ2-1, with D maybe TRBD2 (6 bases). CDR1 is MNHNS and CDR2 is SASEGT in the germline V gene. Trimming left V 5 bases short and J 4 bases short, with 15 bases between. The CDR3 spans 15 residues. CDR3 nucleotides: TGTGCCAGCAGTCCCCTCGCGGGGAGATACAATGAGCAGTTCTTC. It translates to CASSPLAGRYNEQFF.

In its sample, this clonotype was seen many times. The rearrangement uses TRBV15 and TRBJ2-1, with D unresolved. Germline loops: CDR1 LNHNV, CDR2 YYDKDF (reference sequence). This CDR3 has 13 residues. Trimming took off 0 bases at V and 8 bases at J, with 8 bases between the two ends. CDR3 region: CATSRDQVDEQFF. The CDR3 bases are TGTGCCACCAGCAGAGATCAGGTCGATGAGCAGTTCTTC.

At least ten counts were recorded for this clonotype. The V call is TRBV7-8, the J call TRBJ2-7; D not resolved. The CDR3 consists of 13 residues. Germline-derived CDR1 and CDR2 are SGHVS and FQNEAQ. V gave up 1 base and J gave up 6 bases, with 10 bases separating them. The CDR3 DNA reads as TGTGCCAGCAGCTTAGGGGGTAGCAGCGAGCAGTACTTC. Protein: CASSLGGSSEQYF.

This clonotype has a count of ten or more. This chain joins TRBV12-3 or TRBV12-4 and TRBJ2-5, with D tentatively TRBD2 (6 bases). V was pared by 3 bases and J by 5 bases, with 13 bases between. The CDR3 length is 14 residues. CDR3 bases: TGTGCCAGCAGTTTCGACGCAGGGAGGGAGACCCAGTACTTC. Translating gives CASSFDAGRETQYF.

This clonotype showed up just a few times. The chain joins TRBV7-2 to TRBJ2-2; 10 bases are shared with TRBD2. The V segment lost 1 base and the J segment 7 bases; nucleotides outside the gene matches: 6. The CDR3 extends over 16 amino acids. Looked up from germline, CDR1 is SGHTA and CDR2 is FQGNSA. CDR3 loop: CASSLERAGGVGELFF. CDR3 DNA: TGTGCCAGCAGCTTAGAGCGAGCGGGGGGGGTCGGGGAGCTGTTTTTT. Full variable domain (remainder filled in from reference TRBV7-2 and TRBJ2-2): GAGVSQSPSNKVTEKGKDVELRCDPISGHTALYWYRQSLGQGLEFLIYFQGNSAPDKSGLPSDRFSAERTGGSVSTLTIQRTQQEDSAVYLCASSLERAGGVGELFFGEGSRLTVL.

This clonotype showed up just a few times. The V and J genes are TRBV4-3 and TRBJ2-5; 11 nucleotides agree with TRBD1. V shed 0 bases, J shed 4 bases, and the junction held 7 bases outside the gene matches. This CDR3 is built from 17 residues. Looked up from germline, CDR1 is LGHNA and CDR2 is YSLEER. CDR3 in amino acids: CASSQDRDRGMRETQYF. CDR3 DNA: TGCGCCAGCAGCCAAGATCGGGACAGGGGGATGAGAGAGACCCAGTACTTC.

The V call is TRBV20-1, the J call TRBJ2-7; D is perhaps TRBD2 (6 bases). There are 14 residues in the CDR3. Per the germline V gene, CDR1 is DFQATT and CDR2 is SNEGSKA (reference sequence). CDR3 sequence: CSGGLGDSSYEQYF. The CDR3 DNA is TGCAGCGGGGGACTCGGGGACTCCTCCTACGAGCAGTACTTC.

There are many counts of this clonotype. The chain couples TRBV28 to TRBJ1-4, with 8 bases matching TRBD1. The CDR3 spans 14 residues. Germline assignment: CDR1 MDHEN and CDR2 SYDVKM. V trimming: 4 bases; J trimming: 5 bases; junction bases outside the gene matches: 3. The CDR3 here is CASSWRQGNEKLFF. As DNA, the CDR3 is TGTGCCAGCAGTTGGAGACAGGGGAATGAAAAACTGTTTTTT.

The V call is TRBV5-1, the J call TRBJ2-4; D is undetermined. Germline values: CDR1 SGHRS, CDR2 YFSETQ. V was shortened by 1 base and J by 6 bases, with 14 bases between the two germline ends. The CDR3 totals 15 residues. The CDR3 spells CASSLTPGAGNIQYF. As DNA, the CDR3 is TGCGCCAGCAGCTTGACCCCGGGCGCTGGAAACATTCAGTACTTC. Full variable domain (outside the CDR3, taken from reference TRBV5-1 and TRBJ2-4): KAGVTQTPRYLIKTRGQQVTLSCSPISGHRSVSWYQQTPGQGLQFLFEYFSETQRNKGNFPGRFSGRQFSNSRSEMNVSTLELGDSALYLCASSLTPGAGNIQYFGAGTRLSVL.

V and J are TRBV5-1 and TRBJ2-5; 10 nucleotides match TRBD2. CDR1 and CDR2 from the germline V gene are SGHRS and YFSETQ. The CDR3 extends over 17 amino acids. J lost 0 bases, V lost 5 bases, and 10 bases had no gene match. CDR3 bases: TGCGCCAGCAGAGCGATTAGCGGGGGGATCCACCAAGAGACCCAGTACTTC. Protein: CASRAISGGIHQETQYF.

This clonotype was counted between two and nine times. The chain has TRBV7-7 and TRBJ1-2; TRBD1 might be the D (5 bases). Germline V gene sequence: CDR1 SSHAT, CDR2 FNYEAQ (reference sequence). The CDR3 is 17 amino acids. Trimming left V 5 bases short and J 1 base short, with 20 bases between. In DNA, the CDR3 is TGTGCCAGCAGCCCAGGGCCGACAGCCTGGGGTAACTATGGCTACACCTTC. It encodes CASSPGPTAWGNYGYTF.

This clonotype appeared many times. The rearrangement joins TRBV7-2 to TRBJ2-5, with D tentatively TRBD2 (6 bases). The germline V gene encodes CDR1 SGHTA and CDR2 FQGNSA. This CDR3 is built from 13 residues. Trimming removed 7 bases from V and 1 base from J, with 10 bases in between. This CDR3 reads CASTGRFQETQYF. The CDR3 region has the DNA TGTGCCAGCACAGGGAGGTTCCAAGAGACCCAGTACTTC.

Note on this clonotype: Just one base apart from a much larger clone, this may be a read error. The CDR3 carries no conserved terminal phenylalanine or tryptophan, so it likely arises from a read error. CDR3 sequence: CASSLVVVNTGELFS. The CDR3 DNA sequence: TGTGCCAGCAGCTTAGTAGTTGTGAACACCGGGGAGCTGTTTTCT. The V call is TRBV7-2, the J call TRBJ2-2; unclear D gene. V was trimmed by 1 base and J by 1 base, leaving 7 bases between them. From germline, CDR1 is SGHTA and CDR2 FQGNSA. The CDR3 covers 15 residues.

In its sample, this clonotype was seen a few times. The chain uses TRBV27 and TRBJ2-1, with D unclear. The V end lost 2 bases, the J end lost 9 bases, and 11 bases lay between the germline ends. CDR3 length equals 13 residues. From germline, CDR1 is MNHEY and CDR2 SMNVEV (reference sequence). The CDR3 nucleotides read TGTGCCAGCAGTTTACATCGCACTCTTGAGCAGTTCTTC. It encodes CASSLHRTLEQFF.